This is a list of T cell receptor beta chains from one sample in a study of cytomegalovirus exposure and HLA in healthy donors. Profiled with immunoSEQ multiplex PCR; TCRdb holds only in-frame clones, not every one. Here the sample spans 110,000 or so clones, 86% being singletons. The sequencing input was PBMCs. All receptors derive from a man aged 18 to 30 in good health and CMV-seronegative. Each CDR3 is given with its conserved first and last residue. D genes are given only for firm matches. A row's size may be missing; if present it is once, few, many or a size class.

v_call	d_call	clone_size	j_call	cdr3_nt	cdr3_aa
TRBV6-6	.	.	TRBJ1-1	TGTGCCAGCAGTTACTCCGCAGGTCGGTCTGAAGCTTTCTTT	CASSYSAGRSEAFF
TRBV27	.	.	TRBJ1-6	TGTGCCAGCAGTGGGGGGGGCATTTCACCCCTCCACTTT	CASSGGGISPLHF
TRBV19	.	.	TRBJ2-1	TGTGCCAGTAGTCCGGTAGTCTTCGTTAATGAGCAGTTCTTC	CASSPVVFVNEQFF
TRBV28	TRBD1	.	TRBJ1-6	TGTGCCAGCAGCAAACCCGACAGGGAAAATTCACCCCTCCACTTT	CASSKPDRENSPLHF
TRBV4-1	.	.	TRBJ1-4	TGCGCCAGCAGCCAACAACTAGGAGGGAGTGAAAAACTGTTTTTT	CASSQQLGGSEKLFF
TRBV6-6	.	.	TRBJ2-7	TGTGCCAGCAGCCAGATTTACGAGCAGTACTTC	CASSQIYEQYF
TRBV28	TRBD1	.	TRBJ1-2	TGTGCCAGCAGTTTAGAGGGGGCGGCGAACTATGGCTACACCTTC	CASSLEGAANYGYTF
TRBV5-5	TRBD1	once	TRBJ2-7	TGTGCCAGCAGAGCCGGGACAGGCCCCTACGAGCAGTACTTC	CASRAGTGPYEQYF
TRBV6-1	TRBD1	.	TRBJ1-5	TGTGCCAGCAGTGGATTACAGGGGGGTAGTCAGCCCCAGCATTTT	CASSGLQGGSQPQHF
TRBV19	.	.	TRBJ1-3	TGTGCCAGTAGTATCAGGCACTCTGGAAACACCATATATTTT	CASSIRHSGNTIYF
TRBV7-9	.	.	TRBJ1-2	TGTGCCAGCAGCTATGAAAACAGGGCGCACTATGGCTACACCTTC	CASSYENRAHYGYTF
TRBV5-1	TRBD2	.	TRBJ2-1	TGCGCCAGCAGCTTCGGTCTAGCGGACAATGAGCAGTTCTTC	CASSFGLADNEQFF
TRBV10-3	TRBD1	once	TRBJ1-1	TGTGCCATGGGAGTGGGACAGGGGGGCACTGAAGCTTTCTTT	CAMGVGQGGTEAFF
TRBV2	.	.	TRBJ1-2	TGTGCCAGCAGTTTAGAGGAAGGGGTTGGCTACACCTTC	CASSLEEGVGYTF